This T cell receptor beta chain was captured by sequencing in a study of cytomegalovirus exposure and HLA in healthy donors. Study findings and constraints: There were reportedly fewer N-insertions in an Asian-associated ancestry cluster than the roughly 670-donor mean, in a later analysis. The authors listed 150 to 200 TCR beta chains as cytomegalovirus-associated. A later look showed TCR association rates differing by HLA locus, highest for DRB1 and lowest for HLA-C. Excluded were some V segments that proved indistinguishable, including TRBV6-2 and TRBV6-3.

PCR was performed using 60 Vbeta and 13 Jbeta primers. Generated by immunoSEQ multiplex PCR, the TCRdb table keeps only in-frame clones and is missing some. Of about 190,000 clones listed, 80% are singletons. As to this clone: As yet, its antigen is unknown.

V lost 5 bases and J lost 1, with 8 bases in between. The CDR3 consists of 13 residues. Germline V gene data show CDR1 as SGHTA and CDR2 as FQGTGA. This sequence was found in a man between 35 and 55 years old in good health and CMV-seropositive. Sample: PBMCs. The chain uses TRBV7-3 and TRBJ1-1; D gene uncertain. In DNA, the CDR3 is TGTGCCAGCAGCGCGACACCGAACACTGAAGCTTTCTTT. Its translation is CASSATPNTEAFF.